A single sample gave rise to the 12 T cell receptor beta chains below, sequenced in a study of OX40 agonist ivuxolimab in advanced cancers. Repertoires were generated with immunoSEQ multiplex PCR, while TCRdb's copy carries only in-frame clones and drops some. Altogether roughly 80,000 clones are present, about 90% being singletons, with the ten largest covering around 2%. The input for sequencing was CD4+ or CD8+ T cells sorted from blood, taken in a trial of the OX40 agonist ivuxolimab. These receptors all come from an adult with an advanced solid tumor such as melanoma, head and neck, liver or kidney cancer.

The chain couples TRBV27 to TRBJ2-7; 11 bases are a match to TRBD2. Germline trimming cut 7 bases from V and 5 bases from J; bases unmatched to any gene: 10. The CDR3 runs to 15 residues. Per germline, CDR1 MNHEY and CDR2 SMNVEV (reference sequence). The CDR3: CASTPEAGLADEQYF. The CDR3 nucleotides are TGTGCCAGCACCCCCGAGGCGGGACTAGCGGACGAGCAGTACTTC.

The chain is built from TRBV4-1 and TRBJ1-2; no clear D gene. The CDR3 spans 17 residues. The V and J ends lost 0 bases and 2 bases respectively, with 16 bases between them. Germline CDR1 reads MGHRA; CDR2 reads YSYEKL. The CDR3 nucleotides are TGCGCCAGCAGCCAAGATGATAAAACATCGGCGAACTATGGCTACACCTTC. This gives the protein CASSQDDKTSANYGYTF.

Comments on this clone: One end of the junction varies from germline; a read error may be responsible. V is TRBV6-5 and J is TRBJ1-1; D gene ambiguous. Germline CDR1 reads MNHEY; CDR2 reads SVGAGI. CDR3 length: 12 residues. The DNA of the CDR3 is TGTGCCAGCGGTTACCTCAACACTGAAGCTTTCTTT. It codes for CASGYLNTEAFF.

The chain has TRBV10-3 and TRBJ2-1, with TRBD1 identical over 10 bases. The germline CDR1 and CDR2 sequences are ENHRY and SYGVKD. The CDR3 spans 14 residues. V was clipped by 8 bases and J by 3 bases; unmatched bases: 4. The CDR3 region has the DNA TGTGCCATCTTTGGACAGGGGGGCTACAATGAGCAGTTCTTC. Its protein is CAIFGQGGYNEQFF.

By share, this clone counts as medium-sized (0.01 to 0.1%). This chain uses TRBV15 with TRBJ2-7, with D hard to call. In germline, CDR1 is LNHNV, CDR2 YYDKDF (reference sequence). CDR3 length equals 15 residues. V dropped 0 bases and J dropped 4 bases, with 13 bases sitting between them. The CDR3 coding sequence is TGTGCCACCAGCAGAGATCCGTCCAGTATTTACGAGCAGTACTTC. It translates to CATSRDPSSIYEQYF.

V is TRBV18 and J is TRBJ1-1; 10 bases line up with TRBD1. With 6 bases clipped from V and 5 bases from J, the junction kept 12 bases outside the gene matches. Germline V gives CDR1 KGHSH, CDR2 LQKENI. The CDR3 loop spans 16 amino acids. The DNA of the CDR3 is TGTGCCAGCTCTACCTTCGAGGGACAGGGGACTACTGAAGCTTTCTTT. It translates to CASSTFEGQGTTEAFF.

The chain links TRBV10-3 to TRBJ2-5, with a possible D match to TRBD1 (6 bases). The CDR3 runs 13 residues. CDR1 is ENHRY and CDR2 is SYGVKD in the germline V gene. Between the trimmed V and J ends, which lost 10 bases and 3 bases, there was a span of 15 bases. CDR3 nucleotides: TGTGCCACCAGAGCAGGGGTTGAAGAGACCCAGTACTTC. It specifies CATRAGVEETQYF.

V usage is TRBV6-5 and J usage is TRBJ1-2; 9 nucleotides align to TRBD1. J lost 5 bases, V lost 6 bases, and 4 bases had no gene match. Germline V gene sequence: CDR1 MNHEY, CDR2 SVGAGI. The CDR3 loop spans 13 amino acids. In DNA form, the CDR3 reads TGTGCCAGCAGCCTTGACAGGGGGTATGGCTACACCTTC. It translates to CASSLDRGYGYTF.

This rearrangement joins TRBV11-2 to TRBJ1-1; 9 bases line up with TRBD1. The CDR3 consists of 13 residues. V dropped 4 bases and J dropped 6; count of bases not matched to a gene: 3. Germline CDR1 and CDR2: SGHAT and FQNNGV. The DNA of the CDR3 is TGTGCCAGCAGCTATGGACAGGGGTCTGAAGCTTTCTTT. This gives the protein CASSYGQGSEAFF.

This clone was picked up one time. The V and J genes are TRBV19 and TRBJ1-1; possibly TRBD1 for D (6 bases). The CDR3 covers 19 residues. V dropped 6 bases and J dropped 4 bases, with 30 bases sitting between them. Germline loops: CDR1 LNHDA, CDR2 SQIVND (reference sequence). The CDR3 bases are TGTGCCAGTAGAACAGGGAAAGGGGGGCAAACAAGGGTCGCCACTGAAGCTTTCTTT. It encodes CASRTGKGGQTRVATEAFF.

DNA for the CDR3: TGCGCCAGCCGGACAGCTCCTGAGGAGCCCCAGCATTTT. Protein product: CASRTAPEEPQHF. The chain is built from TRBV5-1 and TRBJ1-5; possible D gene TRBD1, 6 bases. Germline assignment: CDR1 SGHRS and CDR2 YFSETQ. V shed 7 bases and J shed 8 bases, with 16 bases lying between them. The CDR3 runs to 13 residues. The whole variable domain, filled in from reference TRBV5-1 and TRBJ1-5, reads KAGVTQTPRYLIKTRGQQVTLSCSPISGHRSVSWYQQTPGQGLQFLFEYFSETQRNKGNFPGRFSGRQFSNSRSEMNVSTLELGDSALYLCASRTAPEEPQHFGDGTRLSIL.

This chain joins TRBV11-2 and TRBJ2-1; unclear D gene. V shed 0 bases and J shed 7 bases, with 10 bases lying between them. Germline V gene sequence: CDR1 SGHAT, CDR2 FQNNGV. The CDR3 has 14 amino acids. The CDR3 DNA reads TGTGCCAGCAGCTTAGATCTAGGGCGGAATGAGCAGTTCTTC. It encodes CASSLDLGRNEQFF.